This T cell receptor (beta chain) emerged from a study of identical twins. This CDR3 has 15 amino acids. V gave up 0 bases and J gave up 7 bases, with 13 bases separating them. Per the germline V gene, CDR1 is LNHNV and CDR2 is YYDKDF (reference sequence). A universal primer site was added by template switching, and unique molecular identifiers were carried by the cDNA. A single record per CDR3 protein comes from TCRdb applying MiXCR to the 5' RACE reads. The sample holds 250,000 or so distinct CDR3 sequences; about 9% are singletons and the top ten take roughly 3%. These data also formed part of another study, on yellow fever vaccine responses in identical twins. From that paper: After vaccination, twins' T cell response reportedly seemed partly convergent, partly personalized.

Material: CD8+ T cells sorted from blood. The V call is TRBV15, the J call TRBJ2-1; tentatively, D is TRBD1 (5 bases). The source is a young woman in good health. The CDR3 sequence is CATSRDFQGRNEQFF. As DNA, the CDR3 is TGTGCCACCAGCAGAGATTTCCAGGGTAGGAATGAGCAGTTCTTC.